This TCR beta chain emerged from a study of blood T cell repertoires in COVID-19. Study-wide background: Samples taken during acute and convalescent COVID-19 were collected in the United States, Italy and Spain. PBMCs, B-cell-depleted T cells, or T cells provided the cDNA or gDNA that made up the material.

Germline V gene data show CDR1 as SGHTA and CDR2 as FQGNSA. CDR3 size: 16 residues. The ends lost 5 bases at V and 2 bases at J; junction bases unmatched: 9. As handled by the study authors: For nucleated cells, counts were estimated from reference gene primer amplification. Generated by immunoSEQ multiplex PCR, the TCRdb table keeps only in-frame clones and is missing some. The V and J calls and clone size were taken over from that table, and D and trimming were inferred from the DNA. This sample has some 240,000 clones, with approximately 90% found just once. One Seattle source followed patients from active infection through their disease course.

This receptor was identified in a man in his fifties or sixties with COVID-19, enrolled during active disease. The chain employs TRBV7-2 and TRBJ2-5; TRBD1 matches at 9 bases. Input material: peripheral blood. The CDR3 DNA is TGTGCCAGCAGCATAGGTCCCGGGACAGGGCAAGAGACCCAGTACTTC. Encoded protein: CASSIGPGTGQETQYF. Supplemented by reference TRBV7-2 and TRBJ2-5, the full variable domain reads GAGVSQSPSNKVTEKGKDVELRCDPISGHTALYWYRQSLGQGLEFLIYFQGNSAPDKSGLPSDRFSAERTGGSVSTLTIQRTQQEDSAVYLCASSIGPGTGQETQYFGPGTRLLVL.